This T cell receptor (beta chain) stems from a study of cytomegalovirus exposure and HLA in healthy donors. Trimming took 5 bases from V and 1 from J; bases not matched to a gene: 0. The CDR3 runs to 14 residues. Germline CDR1 is SEHNR and CDR2 is FQNEAQ (reference sequence). Amplification used 60 Vbeta primers and 13 Jbeta primers. The assay was immunoSEQ multiplex PCR, and TCRdb's table has in-frame clones only and misses some. This table has around 140,000 clones, 8.5% to 10% appearing once. The specimen was PBMCs. The V gene is TRBV7-9, the J gene TRBJ2-5, with TRBD1 matching over 11 bases. This TCR was recovered from a man in his forties or fifties in good health and CMV-seronegative. In DNA form, the CDR3 reads TGTGCCAGCAGCGGGACAGGGGGCCAAGAGACCCAGTACTTC. Amino acids: CASSGTGGQETQYF.